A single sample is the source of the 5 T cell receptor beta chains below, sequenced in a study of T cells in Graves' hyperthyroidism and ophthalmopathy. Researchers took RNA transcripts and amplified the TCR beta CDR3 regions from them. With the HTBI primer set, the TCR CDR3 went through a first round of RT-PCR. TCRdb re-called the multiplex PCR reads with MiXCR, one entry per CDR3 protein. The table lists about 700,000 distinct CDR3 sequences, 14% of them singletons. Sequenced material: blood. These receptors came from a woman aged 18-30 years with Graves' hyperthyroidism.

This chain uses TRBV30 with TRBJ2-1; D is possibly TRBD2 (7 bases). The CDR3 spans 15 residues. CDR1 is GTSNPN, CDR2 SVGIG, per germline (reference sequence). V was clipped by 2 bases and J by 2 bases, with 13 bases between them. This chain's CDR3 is CAWSPGGSTYNEQFF. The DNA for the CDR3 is TGTGCCTGGAGTCCGGGGGGCAGCACCTACAATGAGCAGTTCTTC.

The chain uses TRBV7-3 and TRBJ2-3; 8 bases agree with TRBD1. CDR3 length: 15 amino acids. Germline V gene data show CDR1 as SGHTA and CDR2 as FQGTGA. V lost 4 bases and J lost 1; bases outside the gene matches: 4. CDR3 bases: TGTGCCAGCAGCTCACACAGGGGGGGCACAGATACGCAGTATTTT. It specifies CASSSHRGGTDTQYF.

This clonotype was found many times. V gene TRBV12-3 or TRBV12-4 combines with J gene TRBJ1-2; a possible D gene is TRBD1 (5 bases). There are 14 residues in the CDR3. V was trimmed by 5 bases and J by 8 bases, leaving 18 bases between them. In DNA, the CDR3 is TGTGCCAGCAGTCCTACGGGGGGAGGTTACGGCTACACCTTC. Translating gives CASSPTGGGYGYTF.

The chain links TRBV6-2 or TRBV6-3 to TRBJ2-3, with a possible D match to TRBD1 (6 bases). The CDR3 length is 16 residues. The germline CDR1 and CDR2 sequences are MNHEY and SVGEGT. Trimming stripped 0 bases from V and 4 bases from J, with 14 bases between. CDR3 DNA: TGTGCCAGCAGTTACTCGCCCGACAGGTTCGCAGATACGCAGTATTTT. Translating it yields CASSYSPDRFADTQYF.

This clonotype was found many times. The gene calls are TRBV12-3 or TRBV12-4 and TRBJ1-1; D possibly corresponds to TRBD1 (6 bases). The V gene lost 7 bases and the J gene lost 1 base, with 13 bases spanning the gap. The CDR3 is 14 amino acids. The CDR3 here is CASIGGDPNTEAFF. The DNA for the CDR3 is TGTGCCAGCATCGGGGGCGACCCGAACACTGAAGCTTTCTTT.